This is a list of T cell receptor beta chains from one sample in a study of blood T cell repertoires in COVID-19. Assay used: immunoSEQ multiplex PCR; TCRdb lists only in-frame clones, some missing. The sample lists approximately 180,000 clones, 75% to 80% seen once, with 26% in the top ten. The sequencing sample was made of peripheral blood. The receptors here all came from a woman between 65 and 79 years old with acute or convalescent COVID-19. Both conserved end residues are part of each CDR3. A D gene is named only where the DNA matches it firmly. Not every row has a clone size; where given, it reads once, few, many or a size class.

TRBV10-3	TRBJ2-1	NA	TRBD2	CAISEIRGGAGLAGNGDEQFF	TGTGCCATCAGTGAGATCCGGGGCGGGGCTGGACTAGCGGGCAATGGCGATGAGCAGTTCTTC
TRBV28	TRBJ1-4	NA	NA	CASSLRGLPTGWEKLFF	TGTGCCAGCAGTTTACGGGGACTCCCTACGGGGTGGGAAAAACTGTTTTTT
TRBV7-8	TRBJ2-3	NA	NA	CASSLGWSGNTDTQYF	TGTGCCAGCAGCTTAGGATGGAGCGGCAACACAGATACGCAGTATTTT
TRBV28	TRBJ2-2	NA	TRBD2	CASRPPRRASGRTGELFF	TGTGCCAGCAGACCCCCCCGTCGGGCTAGCGGGAGAACCGGGGAGCTGTTTTTT
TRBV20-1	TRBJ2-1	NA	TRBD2	CSASLTSGSYEQFF	TGCAGTGCTAGTTTGACTAGCGGGAGCTATGAGCAGTTCTTC
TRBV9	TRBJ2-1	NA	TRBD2	CASSVSSGSYNEQFF	TGTGCCAGCAGCGTGTCTAGCGGGAGTTACAATGAGCAGTTCTTC
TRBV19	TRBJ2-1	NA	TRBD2	CASSIFSGSSYNEQFF	TGTGCCAGTAGTATTTTTAGCGGGAGTTCCTACAATGAGCAGTTCTTC
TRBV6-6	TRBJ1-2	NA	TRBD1	CASSPFRDRGSHRTNANYGYTF	TGTGCCAGCAGTCCCTTTCGGGACAGGGGTTCTCACAGGACCAATGCTAACTATGGCTACACCTTC
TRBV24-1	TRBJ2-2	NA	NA	CATSAATATGELFF	TGTGCCACCAGTGCGGCGACAGCCACCGGGGAGCTGTTTTTT
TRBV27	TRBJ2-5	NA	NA	CASSRRGYQETQYF	TGTGCCAGCTCAAGGAGGGGCTACCAAGAGACCCAGTACTTC
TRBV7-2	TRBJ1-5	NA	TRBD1	CASSLVSGGLSNQPQHF	TGTGCCAGCAGCTTAGTCTCAGGGGGCCTAAGCAATCAGCCCCAGCATTTT
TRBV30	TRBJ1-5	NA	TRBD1	CASGQGNQPQHF	TGTGCCTCGGGACAGGGCAATCAGCCCCAGCATTTT
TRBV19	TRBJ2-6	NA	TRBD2	CASSIWSSGETATGANVLTF	TGTGCCAGTAGTATCTGGTCTAGCGGGGAAACTGCAACTGGGGCCAACGTCCTGACTTTC
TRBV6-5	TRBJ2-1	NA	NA	CASSYSISGGHEQFF	TGTGCCAGCAGTTACTCGATTAGTGGAGGTCATGAGCAGTTCTTC
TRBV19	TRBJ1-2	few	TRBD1	CASSRTGGGYTF	TGTGCCAGTAGTCGGACAGGGGGTGGCTACACCTTC
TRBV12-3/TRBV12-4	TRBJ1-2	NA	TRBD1	CASTYRGGYTF	TGTGCCAGCACCTACAGGGGTGGCTACACCTTC
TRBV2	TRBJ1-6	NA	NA	CASIAARSYNSPLHF	TGTGCCAGCATTGCGGCGCGCTCCTATAATTCACCCCTCCACTTT
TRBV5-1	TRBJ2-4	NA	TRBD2	CASSLGRWASGEKNIQYF	TGCGCCAGCAGCTTGGGACGTTGGGCTAGCGGAGAAAAGAACATTCAGTACTTC
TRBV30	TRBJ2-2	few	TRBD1	CAWSVLGQGAKRTGELFF	TGTGCCTGGAGTGTACTTGGACAGGGGGCGAAAAGGACCGGGGAGCTGTTTTTT
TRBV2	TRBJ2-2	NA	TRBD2	CASSEAGAQGGELFF	TGTGCCAGCAGTGAGGCGGGAGCCCAGGGCGGGGAGCTGTTTTTT
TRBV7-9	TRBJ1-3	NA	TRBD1	CASRPTTGPGNTIYF	TGTGCCAGCAGACCGACGACAGGGCCGGGAAACACCATATATTTT
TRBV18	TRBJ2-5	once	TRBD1	CASSPNRQGAKQETQYF	TGTGCCAGCTCACCGAACCGACAGGGGGCCAAGCAAGAGACCCAGTACTTC
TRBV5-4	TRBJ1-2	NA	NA	CASSLSGSAGDYGYTF	TGTGCCAGCAGCTTGTCTGGCTCGGCAGGGGACTATGGCTACACCTTC
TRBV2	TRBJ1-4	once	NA	CASRGEQEKLFF	TGTGCCAGCAGAGGAGAACAAGAAAAACTGTTTTTT
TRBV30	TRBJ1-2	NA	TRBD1	CAWEYRAPWDRDDYGYTF	TGTGCCTGGGAATATAGGGCCCCGTGGGACAGGGATGACTATGGCTACACCTTC
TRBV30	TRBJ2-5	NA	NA	CAWSVPGTRGETQYF	TGTGCCTGGAGTGTACCGGGCACTCGCGGGGAGACCCAGTACTTC
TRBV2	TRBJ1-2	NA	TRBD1	CASSGGQGAYGYTF	TGTGCCAGCAGTGGCGGACAGGGAGCTTATGGCTACACCTTC
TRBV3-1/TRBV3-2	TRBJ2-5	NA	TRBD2	CASSQVGGLAGSHRGGTQYF	TGTGCCAGCAGCCAAGTAGGGGGCCTAGCGGGATCCCACCGCGGGGGGACCCAGTACTTC
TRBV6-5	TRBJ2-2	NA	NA	CASSRTRKNTGELFF	TGTGCCAGCAGTCGGACACGGAAGAACACCGGGGAGCTGTTTTTT
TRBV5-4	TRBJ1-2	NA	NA	CASSLVGAYGYTF	TGTGCCAGCAGCTTGGTTGGAGCCTATGGCTACACCTTC
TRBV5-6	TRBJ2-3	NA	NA	CASSSVGAPQYF	TGTGCCAGCAGCTCCGTTGGGGCTCCGCAGTATTTT